The 10 T cell receptor beta chains below were found in one sample sequenced in a study of Ad26.COV2.S vaccination and SARS-CoV-2 variants. The treatment denotes: around 19 received Ad26.COV2.S at low or high dose, single or two shots; a few received placebo; per-sample allocation not given. Vaccine and placebo recipients were sampled on day 63 after the first injection. TCRdb's copy holds only in-frame clones and misses some; the assay was immunoSEQ multiplex PCR. The table includes 330,000 or so clones, 90% detected once. Material: peripheral blood, obtained in a trial of Ad26.COV2.S vaccine versus placebo. All receptors come from a person between 18 and 65 years old who received the Ad26.COV2.S COVID-19 vaccine or a placebo.

A single count supports this clone. V gene TRBV4-1 combines with J gene TRBJ2-1, with 10 positions matching TRBD2. The junction had 7 bases not matched to a gene; V was cut back by 1 base and J by 4 bases. Germline V gene lookup returns CDR1 MGHRA and CDR2 YSYEKL. The CDR3 contains 17 residues. The chain's CDR3 is CASSQGASGGAYNEQFF. The CDR3 region has the DNA TGCGCCAGCAGCCAAGGGGCTAGCGGGGGTGCATACAATGAGCAGTTCTTC.

The genes are TRBV6-2 or TRBV6-3 and TRBJ2-7; TRBD2 is a possible D gene (6 bases). Germline V gene sequence: CDR1 MNHEY, CDR2 SVGEGT. This CDR3 has 16 amino acids. Deletions cut 2 bases from V and 3 bases from J, with 17 bases between. The CDR3 DNA sequence: TGTGCCAGCAGTTACGACCGGGGGACTTCTAGCTACGAGCAGTACGTC. As protein: CASSYDRGTSSYEQYV.

This chain uses TRBV29-1 with TRBJ2-1; the D gene is possibly TRBD1 (6 bases). The CDR3 spans 14 residues. From germline, CDR1 is SQVTM and CDR2 ANQGSEA. Trimming removed 7 bases at V and 0 bases at J, with 13 bases between. The CDR3 is CSATGLYSYNEQFF. The CDR3 bases are TGCAGCGCGACAGGTCTCTACTCCTACAATGAGCAGTTCTTC.

The chain links TRBV18 to TRBJ1-4, with a possible D match to TRBD1 (5 bases). This CDR3 has 18 residues. Per the germline V gene, CDR1 is KGHSH and CDR2 is LQKENI. V was clipped by 4 bases and J by 2 bases, with 20 bases between them. CDR3 nucleotides: TGTGCCAGCTCACGGCCGGGGGATTGGAAGGCTACTAATGAAAAACTGTTTTTT. As protein: CASSRPGDWKATNEKLFF.

This clone has more than one count but fewer than ten. The gene calls are TRBV5-1 and TRBJ2-1; 9 bases agree with TRBD2. J gave up 2 bases and V 0 bases, and 9 bases lay outside the gene matches. The CDR3 extends over 18 amino acids. Germline-derived CDR1 and CDR2 are SGHRS and YFSETQ. The CDR3 DNA is TGCGCCAGCAGCTTGGAATCCCCACTAGCGGGTGCCTACAATGAGCAGTTCTTC. This encodes CASSLESPLAGAYNEQFF.

CDR3 nucleotides: TGTGCCAGCAACCCACCTTTACAGCCCCAGCATTTT. Protein sequence: CASNPPLQPQHF. V and J are TRBV6-5 and TRBJ1-5; no definite D call. The CDR3 is 12 amino acids. Trimming took off 7 bases at V and 7 bases at J, with 11 bases between the two ends. Germline assignment: CDR1 MNHEY and CDR2 SVGAGI.

V usage is TRBV12-3 or TRBV12-4 and J usage is TRBJ2-5; D not certain. The CDR3 contains 13 residues. The V gene lost 4 bases and the J gene lost 2 bases, with 8 bases spanning the gap. CDR3 protein: CASSSTIQETQYF. DNA of the CDR3: TGTGCCAGCAGTTCCACAATTCAAGAGACCCAGTACTTC.

The genes are TRBV7-2 and TRBJ1-1; D remains unclear. The CDR3 totals 15 residues. Germline CDR1 SGHTA, CDR2 FQGNSA. Trimming removed 5 bases at V and 3 bases at J, with 16 bases between. The CDR3 reads CASSLIRVGYTEAFF. Written as DNA, the CDR3 is TGTGCCAGCAGCCTCATTCGGGTCGGTTACACTGAAGCTTTCTTT. Complete variable domain (other parts from reference TRBV7-2 and TRBJ1-1): GAGVSQSPSNKVTEKGKDVELRCDPISGHTALYWYRQSLGQGLEFLIYFQGNSAPDKSGLPSDRFSAERTGGSVSTLTIQRTQQEDSAVYLCASSLIRVGYTEAFFGQGTRLTVV.

J is TRBJ1-2 and V is TRBV5-1; no clear D. The CDR3 covers 16 residues. The V gene lost 0 bases and the J gene lost 2 bases, with 14 bases spanning the gap. Germline lookup yields CDR1 SGHRS and CDR2 YFSETQ. The CDR3 DNA reads TGCGCCAGCAGCTTGGATCGGGCGGGTTTCAACTATGGCTACACCTTC. Amino acids: CASSLDRAGFNYGYTF.

This chain's CDR3 is CASSSPTSPNTGELFF. CDR3 sequence (DNA): TGTGCCAGCAGCTCACCCACAAGCCCGAACACCGGGGAGCTGTTTTTT. The chain is built from TRBV5-6 and TRBJ2-2, with D hard to call. This CDR3 spans 16 amino acids. Germline loops: CDR1 SGHDT, CDR2 YYEEEE. Trimming took 3 bases from V and 0 from J, leaving 12 bases between them.